These T cell receptor beta chains were read from a single sample in a study of blood T cell repertoires in COVID-19. The data were produced by immunoSEQ multiplex PCR, yet TCRdb's version contains in-frame clones alone and is incomplete. The sample gives around 110,000 clones, approximately 85% of which show up once; 7% to 9% is in the top ten. Sequencing was carried out using peripheral blood. These receptors were taken from a man aged 65 to 85 with acute or convalescent COVID-19. CDR3s include the opening cysteine and the closing phenylalanine or tryptophan. A D gene is named only where the DNA matches it firmly. The size entry is marked missing in some rows and otherwise reads once, few, many or a size class.

>TRBV18|TRBJ1-2|NA|NA
CASSPGPLGYGYTF
TGTGCCAGCTCACCGGGGCCTCTTGGCTATGGCTACACCTTC
>TRBV18|TRBJ2-1|NA|NA
CASSPAGGTYNEQFF
TGTGCCAGCTCACCAGCAGGGGGGACTTACAATGAGCAGTTCTTC
>TRBV12-5|TRBJ1-2|NA|TRBD1
CASGTGTGDGYTF
TGTGCTAGTGGGACCGGGACAGGGGACGGCTACACCTTC
>TRBV2|TRBJ2-7|medium-sized|NA
CASRNAGIEQYF
TGTGCCAGCAGGAACGCAGGGATCGAGCAGTACTTC
>TRBV28|TRBJ1-6|NA|TRBD1
CASRIWTGDNSPLHF
TGTGCCAGCAGGATCTGGACAGGCGATAATTCACCCCTCCACTTT
>TRBV24-1|TRBJ2-2|NA|NA
CATSTPVVAGELFF
TGTGCCACCAGTACCCCGGTCGTAGCCGGGGAGCTGTTTTTT
>TRBV19|TRBJ1-5|NA|NA
CASSRYRAGNQPQHF
TGTGCCAGTAGTCGGTACAGGGCAGGCAATCAGCCCCAGCATTTT
>TRBV11-1|TRBJ2-1|NA|TRBD1
CASSPRQGPNGEQFF
TGTGCCAGCAGCCCCAGACAGGGGCCGAATGGTGAGCAGTTCTTC
>TRBV5-8|TRBJ2-6|NA|NA
CASSFHRVGANVLTF
TGTGCCAGCAGCTTTCACAGGGTCGGGGCCAACGTCCTGACTTTC
>TRBV25-1|TRBJ2-7|NA|NA
CASSERGSYVHEQYF
TGTGCCAGCAGTGAACGCGGGTCCTACGTCCACGAGCAGTACTTC
>TRBV5-1|TRBJ2-6|NA|NA
CASSPNPVSSGANVLTF
TGCGCCAGCAGCCCGAATCCGGTCTCCTCTGGGGCCAACGTCCTGACTTTC
>TRBV5-1|TRBJ1-2|NA|TRBD1
CASSLSTGANYGYTF
TGCGCCAGCAGCTTGTCGACAGGGGCTAACTATGGCTACACCTTC
>TRBV10-3|TRBJ1-2|NA|NA
CAIRGDRSYGYTF
TGTGCCATCAGGGGTGACAGATCGTATGGCTACACCTTC
>TRBV20-1|TRBJ2-1|NA|NA
CSASRGNTHNEQFF
TGCAGTGCTAGTCGCGGGAACACTCACAATGAGCAGTTCTTC
>TRBV5-6|TRBJ2-5|once|TRBD2
CASSLAPSGTQETQYF
TGTGCCAGCAGCTTGGCCCCTAGCGGGACCCAAGAGACCCAGTACTTC
>TRBV5-3|TRBJ2-2|NA|TRBD2
CARSPLAGVFANTGELFF
TGTGCCAGAAGCCCGCTAGCGGGGGTTTTCGCGAACACCGGGGAGCTGTTTTTT
>TRBV19|TRBJ2-2|few|TRBD1
CASSIGGQGARGELFF
TGTGCCAGTAGTATTGGAGGACAGGGGGCTCGCGGGGAGCTGTTTTTT
>TRBV30|TRBJ1-1|NA|TRBD1
CAWSRDREAFF
TGTGCCTGGAGTAGGGACAGGGAGGCTTTCTTT
>TRBV12-3/TRBV12-4|TRBJ1-2|NA|TRBD1
CASRRQGNYGYTF
TGTGCCAGCAGAAGACAGGGCAACTATGGCTACACCTTC
>TRBV28|TRBJ2-7|once|NA
CASSSTPTSNYEQYF
TGTGCCAGCAGTTCGACTCCCACCTCAAATTACGAGCAGTACTTC
>TRBV29-1|TRBJ2-7|NA|TRBD1
CSVGRDRSSYEQYF
TGCAGCGTTGGTCGGGACAGGAGCTCCTACGAGCAGTACTTC
>TRBV4-1|TRBJ1-1|NA|NA
CASSRGGGSNTEAFF
TGCGCCAGCAGCAGAGGGGGGGGTTCTAACACTGAAGCTTTCTTT
>TRBV9|TRBJ1-4|few|TRBD1
CASSATTGVNEKLFF
TGTGCCAGCAGCGCCACGACAGGGGTTAATGAAAAACTGTTTTTT
>TRBV7-2|TRBJ2-3|NA|TRBD1
CASSPGQGTDTQYF
TGTGCCAGCAGCCCTGGACAGGGTACAGATACGCAGTATTTT
>TRBV18|TRBJ1-1|once|NA
CASSLLPATSRPTFEAFF
TGTGCCAGCTCACTCCTTCCCGCGACTTCAAGGCCCACTTTTGAAGCTTTCTTT
>TRBV7-9|TRBJ1-6|NA|NA
CASSRHVKTGVSPLHF
TGTGCCAGCAGCCGACACGTAAAAACGGGGGTTTCACCCCTCCACTTT
>TRBV30|TRBJ1-6|NA|TRBD1
CAWRMTGGVSPLHF
TGTGCCTGGAGGATGACAGGGGGCGTCTCACCCCTCCACTTT
>TRBV6-5|TRBJ2-5|NA|TRBD2
CASRAGAETQYF
TGTGCCAGCAGGGCGGGAGCAGAGACCCAGTACTTC
>TRBV7-2|TRBJ2-3|few|TRBD2
CASRTSGGARRRTDTQYF
TGTGCCAGCAGGACTAGCGGGGGGGCCCGGCGCCGCACAGATACGCAGTATTTT
>TRBV10-3|TRBJ1-1|NA|TRBD1
CAISGTGLNTEAFF
TGTGCCATCAGTGGGACAGGGTTGAACACTGAAGCTTTCTTT
>TRBV5-1|TRBJ2-3|NA|NA
CASSFRRGDTQYF
TGCGCCAGCAGCTTCCGCAGGGGAGATACGCAGTATTTT
>TRBV6-6|TRBJ1-5|once|NA
CASSSREGYQPQHF
TGTGCCAGCAGCTCCAGAGAGGGCTATCAGCCCCAGCATTTT
>TRBV6-6|TRBJ1-6|many|TRBD1
CASSPVRDRGSYNSPLHF
TGTGCCAGCAGTCCTGTACGGGACAGAGGCTCCTATAATTCACCCCTCCACTTT
>TRBV5-6|TRBJ2-1|NA|TRBD2
CASSLSGTGHNEQFF
TGTGCCAGCAGCTTGAGCGGGACGGGGCACAATGAGCAGTTCTTC
>TRBV6-5|TRBJ1-5|NA|NA
CASSPAGNQPQHF
TGTGCCAGCAGCCCGGCAGGGAATCAGCCCCAGCATTTT
>TRBV7-3|TRBJ2-7|NA|TRBD1
CASSKGAQYEQYF
TGTGCCAGCAGCAAGGGGGCGCAATACGAGCAGTACTTC
>TRBV9|TRBJ1-3|few|NA
CASSATGSGNTIYF
TGTGCCAGCAGCGCGACAGGTTCTGGAAACACCATATATTTT
>TRBV12-3/TRBV12-4|TRBJ1-2|NA|NA
CASSSRQSGYTF
TGTGCCAGCAGTTCCAGACAGAGTGGCTACACCTTC